Each of the 12 T cell receptor beta chains below was sequenced from the same sample in a study of blood T cells in healthy people across ages. PCR was performed a second time for 7 to 11 cycles using a sample-barcoded 5' primer and a J-beta primer mix. TCRdb analysed the 5' RACE reads with MiXCR anew, one entry per CDR3 protein. The repertoire holds 600,000 or so distinct CDR3 sequences, with approximately 30% as singletons. The sample taken for sequencing was blood. Receptors originate from a woman aged 80 or older in good health.

This clonotype was recorded a few times. The chain carries TRBV6-1 and TRBJ1-2; no reliable D call. The germline V gene encodes CDR1 MNHNS and CDR2 SASEGT. CDR3 size: 15 residues. Trimming pared 0 bases from V and 6 bases from J, leaving 14 bases between. CDR3: CASSEALGGSDGYTF. The CDR3 DNA is TGTGCCAGCAGTGAAGCGCTGGGAGGGTCCGATGGCTACACCTTC.

V is TRBV12-3 or TRBV12-4 and J is TRBJ1-1; 8 bases match TRBD1. Trimming cost V 7 bases and J 5 bases; bases outside gene matches: 12. CDR3 length: 15 residues. The CDR3 DNA follows: TGTGCCAGCACTATATTCCAGGGGGCGCCTACTGAAGCTTTCTTT. It codes for CASTIFQGAPTEAFF.

This clonotype was observed at least ten times. The J gene is TRBJ1-1, the V gene TRBV6-1; no firm D call. The CDR3 length is 13 residues. Germline loops: CDR1 MNHNS, CDR2 SASEGT. V gave up 9 bases and J gave up 0 bases, with 11 bases separating them. CDR3 sequence (DNA): TGTGCCAGTCGAGGAGTTATGAACACTGAAGCTTTCTTT. Translating it yields CASRGVMNTEAFF.

This clonotype appeared many times. V and J are TRBV20-1 and TRBJ1-5; 9 bases are shared with TRBD1. From germline, CDR1 is DFQATT and CDR2 SNEGSKA (reference sequence). After removal of 5 bases from V and 13 bases from J, the junction contained 3 bases not matched to a gene. The CDR3 is 10 residues long. This chain's CDR3 is CSAGQGPQHF. Here the CDR3 DNA reads TGCAGTGCTGGACAGGGGCCTCAGCATTTT.

The chain is built from TRBV5-1 and TRBJ2-1, with 7 bases fitting TRBD2. Germline CDR1 reads SGHRS; CDR2 reads YFSETQ. With 4 bases clipped from V and 9 bases from J, the junction kept 7 bases outside the gene matches. The CDR3 covers 13 residues. The CDR3 nucleotides are TGCGCCAGCAGCCCGGGGACTACGACTGAGCAGTTCTTC. Translated, it gives CASSPGTTTEQFF.

The chain links TRBV20-1 to TRBJ2-3, with D uncertain. This CDR3 is built from 13 residues. V was cut by 3 bases and J by 6 bases, with 13 bases left in between. From germline, CDR1 is DFQATT and CDR2 SNEGSKA (reference sequence). Written as DNA, the CDR3 is TGCAGTGCTAGCGTCGGATCATGGGATACGCAGTATTTT. Translated, it gives CSASVGSWDTQYF.

This clonotype was detected many times. The gene calls are TRBV20-1 and TRBJ2-6, with D perhaps being TRBD1 or TRBD2 (5 bases each). The CDR3 totals 18 residues. Germline CDR1 reads DFQATT; CDR2 reads SNEGSKA (reference sequence). CDR3 in DNA: TGCAGGGCGATTTTCCGGGACGGTCCAGACTCTGGGGCCAACGTCCTGACTTTC. This translates into CRAIFRDGPDSGANVLTF.

In this sample, this clonotype turned up many times. This chain links TRBV20-1 with TRBJ2-5; D possibly corresponds to TRBD1 (5 bases). Germline V CDR1 and CDR2: DFQATT, SNEGSKA (reference sequence). Trimming removed 1 base from V and 4 bases from J, with 13 bases in between. The CDR3 totals 14 residues. The CDR3 protein is CSARVQGARETQYF. Written as DNA, the CDR3 is TGCAGTGCTAGAGTCCAGGGCGCGAGAGAGACCCAGTACTTC.

Details on this clonotype: A clone one base away is much larger, so this may be a read error. The chain carries TRBV6-1 and TRBJ2-4, with no clear D. The end of the DNA aligns better with TRBJ2-7, so the J call may be wrong. The CDR3 is 12 amino acids. The germline CDR1 and CDR2 sequences are MNHNS and SASEGT. Here the CDR3 DNA reads TGTGCCAGCAGTGAAGGCTGCTACGAGCAGTACTTC. As protein: CASSEGCYEQYF.

Remarks on this clonotype: A much larger clone sits a single nucleotide away, making a read error possible. J is TRBJ1-1 and V is TRBV12-3 or TRBV12-4, with D possibly TRBD1 on 5 matching bases. The CDR3 is made up of 13 amino acids. The CDR3 coding sequence is TGTGCTACAAAAAACCTCCAGGACACTGAAACTTTCTTT. Its translation is CATKNLQDTETFF.

This clonotype was observed a few times. V usage is TRBV6-1 and J usage is TRBJ2-1; 9 bases match TRBD1. Germline V gives CDR1 MNHNS, CDR2 SASEGT. V shed 6 bases, J shed 7 bases, and the junction held 19 bases outside the gene matches. CDR3 length equals 18 residues. The CDR3 loop is CASRLDRGLPSAWNEQFF. In nucleotides, the CDR3 is TGTGCCAGCAGACTGGACAGGGGCCTACCTTCAGCGTGGAATGAGCAGTTCTTC.

This clonotype was seen at least ten times. This chain uses TRBV20-1 with TRBJ2-7; 11 nucleotides align to TRBD2. The CDR3 has 13 residues. Germline V CDR1 and CDR2: DFQATT, SNEGSKA (reference sequence). V dropped 5 bases and J dropped 5; count of bases not matched to a gene: 5. CDR3 bases: TGCAGTGCTGTAGCGGGGGGGCACAACGAGCAGTACTTC. It yields the protein CSAVAGGHNEQYF.